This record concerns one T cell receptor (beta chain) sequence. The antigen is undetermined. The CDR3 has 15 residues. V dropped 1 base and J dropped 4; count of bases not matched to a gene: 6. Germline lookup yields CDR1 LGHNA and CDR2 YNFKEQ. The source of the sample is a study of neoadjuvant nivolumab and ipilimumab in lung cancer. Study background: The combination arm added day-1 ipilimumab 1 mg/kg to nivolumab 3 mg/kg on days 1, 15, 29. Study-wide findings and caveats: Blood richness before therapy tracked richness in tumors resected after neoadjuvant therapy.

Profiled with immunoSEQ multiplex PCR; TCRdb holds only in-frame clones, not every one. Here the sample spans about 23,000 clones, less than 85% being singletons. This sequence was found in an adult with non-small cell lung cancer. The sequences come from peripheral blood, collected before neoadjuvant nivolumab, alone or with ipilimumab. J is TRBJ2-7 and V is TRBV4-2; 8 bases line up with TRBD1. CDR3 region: CASSQARQGIYEQYF. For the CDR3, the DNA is TGTGCCAGCAGCCAAGCCAGACAGGGGATTTACGAGCAGTACTTC.